The T cell receptor (beta chain) described here comes from a study of cytotoxic CD8 clonotypes in ibrutinib-treated CLL. Study-level information: Around 25 partial and 2 complete responses; at median 68 months, roughly 15 remitted, roughly 12 progressed.

The targeted sequencing depth was 1 in 200,000 to 1 in 1 million T cells. Sequencing was performed with immunoSEQ multiplex PCR; in TCRdb, only in-frame clones are kept and a portion is missing. The sample shows about 250,000 clones, 60% to 75% of them seen only once. This CDR3 is 15 amino acids long. Germline-derived CDR1 and CDR2 are LNHDA and SQIVND (reference sequence). The V segment lost 2 bases and the J segment 1 base; nucleotides outside the gene matches: 2. This clone has just one count. The specimen comprised PBMCs, sampled after 24 months of ibrutinib treatment. The clonotype was recovered from a human donor with chronic lymphocytic leukemia. The chain employs TRBV19 and TRBJ1-3, with 7 bases identical to TRBD1. CDR3 coding DNA: TGTGCCAGTAGTATATACAGGGGATCTGGAAACACCATATATTTT. It encodes CASSIYRGSGNTIYF.